This is a list of T cell receptor beta chains from one sample in a study of graft-versus-host responses after intestinal transplantation. The data were produced by immunoSEQ multiplex PCR, yet TCRdb's version contains in-frame clones alone and is incomplete. The data show approximately 100,000 clones, with more than 70% seen just once and roughly 1.4% held by the top ten. Sequencing used PBMCs, obtained 255 days after intestinal transplant. The receptor set was obtained from a human patient who received an intestinal transplant, so some T cells may come from the graft donor. CDR3s include the opening cysteine and the closing phenylalanine or tryptophan. The D gene is left open where the match is weak. Where a row states a size, it is once, few, many or the class of an expanded clone; other rows omit it.

v_call: TRBV4-1; d_call: TRBD1; cdr3_length: 14; j_call: TRBJ2-7; clone_size: .; cdr3_aa: CASSHRQGRYEQYF; cdr3_nt: TGCGCCAGCAGCCACCGACAGGGGCGCTACGAGCAGTACTTC
v_call: TRBV4-1; d_call: TRBD2; cdr3_length: 17; j_call: TRBJ2-1; clone_size: once; cdr3_aa: CASSQGTGLAEYNEQFF; cdr3_nt: TGCGCCAGCAGCCAGGGTACGGGACTAGCGGAATACAATGAGCAGTTCTTC
v_call: TRBV5-1; d_call: .; cdr3_length: 15; j_call: TRBJ1-3; clone_size: once; cdr3_aa: CASSLYGDSGNTIYF; cdr3_nt: TGCGCCAGCAGCTTGTATGGGGACTCTGGAAACACCATATATTTT
v_call: TRBV5-1; d_call: TRBD1; cdr3_length: 15; j_call: TRBJ1-1; clone_size: .; cdr3_aa: CASSLNTGETTEAFF; cdr3_nt: TGCGCCAGCAGCTTAAACACAGGGGAGACCACTGAAGCTTTCTTT
v_call: TRBV7-9; d_call: .; cdr3_length: 14; j_call: TRBJ1-3; clone_size: .; cdr3_aa: CASSLPGAGNTIYF; cdr3_nt: TGTGCCAGCAGCTTACCGGGGGCTGGAAACACCATATATTTT
v_call: TRBV9; d_call: .; cdr3_length: 13; j_call: TRBJ1-6; clone_size: .; cdr3_aa: CASSQDLGSPLHF; cdr3_nt: TGCGCCAGCAGCCAAGATCTGGGATCACCCCTCCACTTT
v_call: TRBV6-5; d_call: TRBD1; cdr3_length: 15; j_call: TRBJ2-6; clone_size: .; cdr3_aa: CASSQGAAGANVLTF; cdr3_nt: TGTGCCAGCAGTCAGGGGGCGGCGGGGGCCAACGTCCTGACTTTC
v_call: TRBV4-1; d_call: .; cdr3_length: 14; j_call: TRBJ1-2; clone_size: .; cdr3_aa: CASSAGEANYGYTF; cdr3_nt: TGCGCCAGCAGCGCAGGGGAAGCTAACTATGGCTACACCTTC
v_call: TRBV7-9; d_call: .; cdr3_length: 15; j_call: TRBJ1-2; clone_size: .; cdr3_aa: CASSSGEGWWYGYTF; cdr3_nt: TGTGCCAGCAGCTCGGGGGAGGGTTGGTGGTATGGCTACACCTTC
v_call: TRBV6-1; d_call: .; cdr3_length: 15; j_call: TRBJ2-5; clone_size: once; cdr3_aa: CASRPQGGLRETQYF; cdr3_nt: TGTGCCAGCAGACCCCAGGGTGGTCTCCGGGAGACCCAGTACTTC
v_call: TRBV5-6; d_call: .; cdr3_length: 18; j_call: TRBJ2-4; clone_size: .; cdr3_aa: CASSSWGSLLGAKNIQYF; cdr3_nt: TGTGCCAGCAGCTCCTGGGGCTCATTGCTCGGGGCCAAAAACATTCAGTACTTC
v_call: TRBV28; d_call: .; cdr3_length: 15; j_call: TRBJ1-1; clone_size: .; cdr3_aa: CASSFPPGSPREAFF; cdr3_nt: TGTGCCAGCAGTTTCCCCCCAGGGAGCCCCCGTGAAGCTTTCTTT
v_call: TRBV13; d_call: TRBD1; cdr3_length: 19; j_call: TRBJ1-6; clone_size: .; cdr3_aa: CASRLFGTGGGSYNSPLHF; cdr3_nt: TGTGCCAGCAGGCTTTTTGGGACAGGGGGCGGCTCCTATAATTCACCCCTCCACTTT
v_call: TRBV7-2; d_call: .; cdr3_length: 16; j_call: TRBJ2-5; clone_size: .; cdr3_aa: CASSLSRGGRGETQYF; cdr3_nt: TGTGCCAGCAGCCTCTCCCGGGGCGGCAGGGGAGAGACCCAGTACTTC
v_call: TRBV5-5; d_call: TRBD1; cdr3_length: 15; j_call: TRBJ1-1; clone_size: .; cdr3_aa: CASSFEQGYLDEAFF; cdr3_nt: TGTGCCAGCAGCTTCGAACAGGGGTATCTAGATGAAGCTTTCTTT
v_call: TRBV2; d_call: .; cdr3_length: 14; j_call: TRBJ2-2; clone_size: .; cdr3_aa: CASSGHGVTGELFF; cdr3_nt: TGTGCCAGCAGTGGCCACGGGGTAACCGGGGAGCTGTTTTTT
v_call: TRBV13; d_call: TRBD1; cdr3_length: 18; j_call: TRBJ2-7; clone_size: .; cdr3_aa: CASSSTGTGVSPSYEQYF; cdr3_nt: TGTGCCAGCAGCAGCACCGGGACAGGGGTCTCTCCCTCCTACGAGCAATACTTC
v_call: TRBV7-2; d_call: TRBD1; cdr3_length: 14; j_call: TRBJ2-1; clone_size: .; cdr3_aa: CASSFWDSMHEQFF; cdr3_nt: TGTGCCAGCAGCTTCTGGGACAGTATGCATGAGCAGTTCTTC
v_call: TRBV7-2; d_call: TRBD2; cdr3_length: 14; j_call: TRBJ2-5; clone_size: .; cdr3_aa: CASSSTSGGETQYF; cdr3_nt: TGTGCCAGCAGCTCCACTAGCGGGGGAGAGACCCAGTACTTC
v_call: TRBV5-4; d_call: TRBD2; cdr3_length: 15; j_call: TRBJ2-3; clone_size: .; cdr3_aa: CASVLSGSSTDTQYF; cdr3_nt: TGTGCCAGCGTTTTAAGCGGGAGTAGCACAGATACGCAGTATTTT
v_call: TRBV5-4; d_call: TRBD2; cdr3_length: 18; j_call: TRBJ2-1; clone_size: .; cdr3_aa: CASSYGTSGSVTYNEQFF; cdr3_nt: TGTGCCAGCAGCTACGGGACTAGCGGGAGTGTCACCTACAATGAGCAGTTCTTC
v_call: TRBV25-1; d_call: .; cdr3_length: 14; j_call: TRBJ2-7; clone_size: .; cdr3_aa: CASSAPRASGEQYF; cdr3_nt: TGTGCCAGCAGTGCTCCCCGGGCGTCAGGGGAGCAGTACTTC
v_call: TRBV2; d_call: TRBD2; cdr3_length: 18; j_call: TRBJ2-1; clone_size: once; cdr3_aa: CASSGARSGRGSYNEQFF; cdr3_nt: TGTGCCAGCAGTGGGGCACGTAGCGGGAGGGGCTCCTACAATGAGCAGTTCTTC
v_call: TRBV4-2; d_call: TRBD1; cdr3_length: 14; j_call: TRBJ2-7; clone_size: .; cdr3_aa: CASSPRQGSYEQYF; cdr3_nt: TGTGCCAGCAGCCCCAGACAGGGAAGCTACGAGCAGTACTTC
v_call: TRBV7-9; d_call: TRBD2; cdr3_length: 16; j_call: TRBJ2-3; clone_size: .; cdr3_aa: CASSLTSGRATDTQYF; cdr3_nt: TGTGCCAGCAGCTTGACTAGCGGGAGGGCCACAGATACGCAGTATTTT
v_call: TRBV6-1; d_call: .; cdr3_length: 15; j_call: TRBJ1-2; clone_size: .; cdr3_aa: CASISPGPLGYGYTF; cdr3_nt: TGTGCCAGCATCTCCCCAGGACCCTTAGGATATGGCTACACCTTC
v_call: TRBV28; d_call: .; cdr3_length: 16; j_call: TRBJ1-4; clone_size: .; cdr3_aa: CASSTRRDGHNEKLFF; cdr3_nt: TGTGCCAGCAGTACCCGGCGGGACGGACATAATGAAAAACTGTTTTTT
v_call: TRBV5-6; d_call: TRBD1; cdr3_length: 15; j_call: TRBJ2-7; clone_size: .; cdr3_aa: CASSLGTGRSYEQYF; cdr3_nt: TGTGCCAGCAGCCTCGGGACAGGGAGAAGCTACGAGCAGTACTTC
v_call: TRBV19; d_call: TRBD1; cdr3_length: 14; j_call: TRBJ1-1; clone_size: .; cdr3_aa: CASRPGTENTEAFF; cdr3_nt: TGTGCCAGTAGACCCGGGACAGAGAACACTGAAGCTTTCTTT
v_call: TRBV9; d_call: .; cdr3_length: 15; j_call: TRBJ1-6; clone_size: .; cdr3_aa: CASSGTGDYNSPLHF; cdr3_nt: TGTGCCAGCAGCGGAACAGGTGACTATAATTCACCCCTCCACTTT
v_call: TRBV7-9; d_call: TRBD1; cdr3_length: 17; j_call: TRBJ1-5; clone_size: few; cdr3_aa: CASSLDETGNSNQPQHF; cdr3_nt: TGTGCCAGCAGCTTAGACGAGACAGGGAATAGCAATCAGCCCCAGCATTTT
v_call: TRBV30; d_call: TRBD1; cdr3_length: 15; j_call: TRBJ1-3; clone_size: .; cdr3_aa: CAWSIGTGSGNTIYF; cdr3_nt: TGTGCCTGGAGCATCGGGACAGGGAGTGGAAACACCATATATTTT
v_call: TRBV6-5; d_call: TRBD1; cdr3_length: 15; j_call: TRBJ2-2; clone_size: .; cdr3_aa: CASSTRQGSTGELFF; cdr3_nt: TGTGCCAGCAGTACGCGACAGGGAAGCACCGGGGAGCTGTTTTTT
v_call: TRBV6-5; d_call: .; cdr3_length: 14; j_call: TRBJ1-6; clone_size: .; cdr3_aa: CASTPRGNNSPLHF; cdr3_nt: TGTGCCAGCACCCCGAGGGGTAATAATTCACCCCTCCACTTT
v_call: TRBV15; d_call: TRBD1; cdr3_length: 16; j_call: TRBJ1-1; clone_size: .; cdr3_aa: CATSGYRGRVDTEAFF; cdr3_nt: TGTGCCACCAGCGGCTACAGGGGGAGGGTAGACACTGAAGCTTTCTTT
v_call: TRBV29-1; d_call: .; cdr3_length: 12; j_call: TRBJ1-2; clone_size: .; cdr3_aa: CSVDTDNYGYTF; cdr3_nt: TGCAGCGTTGACACGGATAACTATGGCTACACCTTC
v_call: TRBV15; d_call: .; cdr3_length: 14; j_call: TRBJ1-2; clone_size: .; cdr3_aa: CATSRAESAYGYTF; cdr3_nt: TGTGCCACCAGCAGGGCCGAAAGCGCCTATGGCTACACCTTC